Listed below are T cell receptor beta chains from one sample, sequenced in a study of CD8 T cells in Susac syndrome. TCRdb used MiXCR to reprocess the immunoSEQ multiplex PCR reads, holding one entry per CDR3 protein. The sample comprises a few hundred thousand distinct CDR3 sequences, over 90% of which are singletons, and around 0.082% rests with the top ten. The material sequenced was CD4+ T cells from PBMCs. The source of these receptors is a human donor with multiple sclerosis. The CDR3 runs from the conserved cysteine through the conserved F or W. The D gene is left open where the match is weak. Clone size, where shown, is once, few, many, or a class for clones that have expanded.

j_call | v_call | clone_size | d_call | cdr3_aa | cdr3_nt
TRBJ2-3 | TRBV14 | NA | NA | CASSEAGATQYF | TGTGCCAGCAGCGAAGCTGGGGCTACGCAGTATTTT
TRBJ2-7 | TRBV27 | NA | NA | CASSQPGLHSYEQYF | TGTGCCAGCAGTCAGCCGGGACTGCATTCCTACGAGCAGTACTTC
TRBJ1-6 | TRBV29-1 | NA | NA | CSVGEGTSPLHF | TGCAGCGTTGGGGAGGGCACTTCACCCCTCCACTTT
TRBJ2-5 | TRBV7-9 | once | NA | CASSGEETQYF | TGTGCCAGCAGCGGTGAAGAGACCCAGTACTTC
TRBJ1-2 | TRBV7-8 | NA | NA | CASSRTLRTNYGYTF | TGTGCCAGCAGCCGGACCTTGAGGACTAACTATGGCTACACCTTC
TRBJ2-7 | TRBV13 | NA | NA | CASSPKDYAYEQYF | TGTGCCAGCAGCCCCAAGGACTACGCCTACGAGCAGTACTTC
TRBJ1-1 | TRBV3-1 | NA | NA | CASSSQGKTEAFF | TGTGCCAGCAGTTCTCAGGGGAAGACTGAAGCTTTCTTT
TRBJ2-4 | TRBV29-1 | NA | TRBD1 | CSVGQTGMVKNIQYF | TGCAGCGTTGGCCAGACAGGGATGGTCAAAAACATTCAGTACTTC
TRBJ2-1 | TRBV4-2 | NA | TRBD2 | CASSQLTSGGGSEQFF | TGTGCCAGCAGCCAATTGACTAGCGGGGGGGGCAGTGAGCAGTTCTTC
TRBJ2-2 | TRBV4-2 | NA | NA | CASSQAGESNRVAGELFF | TGTGCCAGCAGCCAAGCAGGTGAAAGTAACAGAGTTGCCGGGGAGCTGTTTTTT
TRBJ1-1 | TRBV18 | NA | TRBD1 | CASSPVGQGAGTEAFF | TGTGCCAGCTCACCTGTAGGACAGGGCGCGGGAACTGAAGCTTTCTTT
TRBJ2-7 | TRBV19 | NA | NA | CASSTGLIYEQYF | TGTGCCAGTAGCACGGGACTGATCTACGAGCAGTACTTC
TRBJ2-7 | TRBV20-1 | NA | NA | CSARPVGGNYEQYF | TGCAGTGCTAGACCCGTGGGGGGTAACTACGAGCAGTACTTC
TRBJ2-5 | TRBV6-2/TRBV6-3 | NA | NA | CASSHLSWARSETQYF | TGTGCCAGCAGCCATCTCTCGTGGGCTAGATCAGAGACCCAGTACTTC
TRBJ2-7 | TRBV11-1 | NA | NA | CASTPRQASSYEQYF | TGTGCCAGCACCCCGAGACAGGCCAGCTCCTACGAGCAGTACTTC
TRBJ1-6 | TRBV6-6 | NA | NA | CASSYSGGNSPLHF | TGTGCCAGCAGTTACTCAGGTGGTAATTCACCCCTCCACTTT
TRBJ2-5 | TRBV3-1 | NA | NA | CASSQGAAGTQYF | TGTGCCAGCAGTCAAGGTGCCGCGGGGACCCAGTACTTC
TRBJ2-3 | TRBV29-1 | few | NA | CSVDGTTDTQYF | TGCAGCGTTGATGGTACCACAGATACGCAGTATTTT
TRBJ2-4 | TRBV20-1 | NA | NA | CSASGGDLAKNIQYF | TGCAGTGCTTCAGGAGGGGACCTAGCCAAAAACATTCAGTACTTC
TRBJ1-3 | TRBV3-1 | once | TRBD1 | CASSRDSSGNTIYF | TGTGCCAGCAGCCGGGACAGCTCTGGAAACACCATATATTTT
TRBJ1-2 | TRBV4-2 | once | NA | CASSQDLQFTNYGYTF | TGTGCCAGCAGCCAAGATCTGCAGTTCACTAACTATGGCTACACCTTC
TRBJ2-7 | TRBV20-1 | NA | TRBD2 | CSARGTSGYEQYF | TGCAGTGCCCGGGGGACTAGCGGCTACGAGCAGTACTTC
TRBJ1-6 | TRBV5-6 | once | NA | CASTLDGPLHF | TGTGCCAGCACCCTCGACGGGCCCCTCCACTTT
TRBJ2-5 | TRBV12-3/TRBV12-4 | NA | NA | CASSIQGRPETQYF | TGTGCCAGCAGTATACAGGGGAGGCCAGAGACCCAGTACTTC
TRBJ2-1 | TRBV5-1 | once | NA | CASSLQGTGGNEQFF | TGCGCCAGCAGCCTACAGGGTACGGGCGGCAATGAGCAGTTCTTC
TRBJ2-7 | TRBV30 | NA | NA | CAWSFGADEQYF | TGTGCCTGGAGTTTCGGTGCTGACGAGCAGTACTTC
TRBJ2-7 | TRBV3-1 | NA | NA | CASSQDGGGEQYF | TGTGCCAGCAGCCAAGATGGAGGGGGCGAGCAGTACTTC
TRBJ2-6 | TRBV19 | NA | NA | CTSSFALGVLTF | TGTACCAGTAGTTTCGCCCTGGGCGTCCTGACTTTC
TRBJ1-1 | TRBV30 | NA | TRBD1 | CAWRDRGLGTEAFF | TGTGCCTGGAGGGACAGGGGGCTGGGCACTGAAGCTTTCTTT
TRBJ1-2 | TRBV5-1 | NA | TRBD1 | CASSKLPPGQGEDGYTF | TGCGCCAGCAGCAAACTCCCTCCGGGACAGGGGGAAGATGGCTACACCTTC
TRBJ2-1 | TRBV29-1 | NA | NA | CSVPRDGYNEQFF | TGCAGCGTCCCTAGGGACGGGTACAATGAGCAGTTCTTC
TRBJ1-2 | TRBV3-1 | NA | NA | CASSASSNGGYTF | TGTGCCAGCAGCGCATCAAGCAACGGGGGCTACACCTTC
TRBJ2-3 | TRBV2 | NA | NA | CASSELADTQYF | TGTGCCAGCAGTGAATTGGCCGATACGCAGTATTTT
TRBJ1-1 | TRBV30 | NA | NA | CAWSVGWPGGTEAFF | TGTGCCTGGAGTGTAGGATGGCCAGGTGGTACTGAAGCTTTCTTT
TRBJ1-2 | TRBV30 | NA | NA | CAWSVGQPGNGYTF | TGTGCCTGGAGTGTGGGTCAGCCGGGCAATGGCTACACCTTC
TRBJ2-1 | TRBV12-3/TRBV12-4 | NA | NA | CASSLLTQYNEQFF | TGTGCCAGCAGTTTACTTACCCAATACAATGAGCAGTTCTTC
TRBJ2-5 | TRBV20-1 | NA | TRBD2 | CSASLPGTSGGETQYF | TGCAGTGCTAGTCTTCCCGGGACTAGCGGGGGGGAGACCCAGTACTTC
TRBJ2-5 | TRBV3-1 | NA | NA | CASSPDSEGTQYF | TGTGCCAGCAGCCCGGACAGCGAGGGGACCCAGTACTTC
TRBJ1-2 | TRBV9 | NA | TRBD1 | CASSVEPDGTGSYGYTF | TGTGCCAGCAGCGTAGAACCAGACGGGACAGGCAGCTATGGCTACACCTTC
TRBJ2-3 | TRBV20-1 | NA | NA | CSARAPDSSVADTQYF | TGCAGTGCTAGAGCCCCGGACAGTTCCGTAGCAGATACGCAGTATTTT
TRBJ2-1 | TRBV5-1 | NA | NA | CASSLRHDSYNEQFF | TGCGCCAGCAGCCTTCGGCACGACTCCTACAATGAGCAGTTCTTC
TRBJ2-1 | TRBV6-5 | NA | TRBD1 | CASSYRGTGGLNEQFF | TGTGCCAGCAGTTACCGAGGGACAGGGGGCTTGAATGAGCAGTTCTTC
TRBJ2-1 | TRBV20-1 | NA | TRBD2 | CTASGGVLNEQFF | TGCACTGCCAGCGGGGGGGTCCTTAATGAGCAGTTCTTC
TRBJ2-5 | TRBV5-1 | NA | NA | CASSLATDETQYF | TGCGCCAGCAGCTTGGCCACGGACGAGACCCAGTACTTC
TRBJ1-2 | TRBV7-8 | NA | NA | CASGTDTNYGYTF | TGTGCCAGTGGGACGGACACTAACTATGGCTACACCTTC
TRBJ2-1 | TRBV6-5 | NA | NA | CASRLRSGGEQFF | TGTGCCAGCAGGCTTCGAAGCGGCGGTGAGCAGTTCTTC
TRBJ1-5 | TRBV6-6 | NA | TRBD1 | CASSPVGQGNQPQHF | TGTGCCAGCAGTCCCGTCGGACAGGGCAATCAGCCCCAGCATTTT
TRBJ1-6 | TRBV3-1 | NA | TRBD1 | CASNYRGQDNSPLHF | TGTGCCAGCAACTACAGGGGACAAGATAATTCACCCCTCCACTTT
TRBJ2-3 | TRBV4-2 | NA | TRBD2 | CASSQDESGDTDTQYF | TGTGCCAGCAGCCAAGACGAAAGCGGGGACACAGATACGCAGTATTTT
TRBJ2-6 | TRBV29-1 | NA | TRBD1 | CSAPLGDRGPTF | TGCAGCGCTCCCCTCGGGGACAGGGGGCCGACTTTC